Following are 3 T cell receptor beta chains from one sample sequenced in a study of CD8+CD57+ T cells in acquired aplastic anemia. Investigators profiled TCR beta VDJ and CDR3 from genomic DNA template. TCRdb fed the reads into MiXCR, producing one record per CDR3 protein. The profile covers hundreds of thousands of distinct CDR3 sequences, with approximately 70% appearing a single time and 3.5% to 4.5% taken by the ten largest. Sequences were obtained from sorted CD4+, CD8+, or CD8+CD57+ T cells (not recorded which) from PBMCs. The receptors were sampled from a human donor in good health, serving as a control.

This clonotype was picked up many times. The rearrangement links TRBV5-1 to TRBJ1-2; 9 bases align to TRBD1. The CDR3 is 14 amino acids. V lost 4 bases to trimming and J lost 4 bases; unmatched junction nucleotides: 5. From germline, CDR1 is SGHRS and CDR2 YFSETQ. DNA for the CDR3: TGCGCCAGCAGCCAAACAGGGGGCGGCTATGGCTACACCTTC. Translating gives CASSQTGGGYGYTF.

The chain has TRBV2 and TRBJ1-5; 7 bases align to TRBD1. V trimming: 3 bases; J trimming: 0 bases; junction bases outside the gene matches: 5. Germline assignment: CDR1 SNHLY and CDR2 FYNNEI. CDR3 length: 16 residues. CDR3 amino acids: CASSELGQDSNQPQHF. CDR3 nucleotide sequence: TGTGCCAGCAGTGAGCTTGGACAGGATAGCAATCAGCCCCAGCATTTT.

Details on this clonotype: Mismatch with germline at one junction end may stem from a read error. The chain links TRBV5-1 to TRBJ1-1; no clear D gene. CDR3 length: 13 amino acids. Germline CDR1 reads SGHRS; CDR2 reads YFSETQ. CDR3 in DNA: TGTGCCAGCAGCATGGAACTAGCGGCCCGAGCTTTCTTT. It yields the protein CASSMELAARAFF.